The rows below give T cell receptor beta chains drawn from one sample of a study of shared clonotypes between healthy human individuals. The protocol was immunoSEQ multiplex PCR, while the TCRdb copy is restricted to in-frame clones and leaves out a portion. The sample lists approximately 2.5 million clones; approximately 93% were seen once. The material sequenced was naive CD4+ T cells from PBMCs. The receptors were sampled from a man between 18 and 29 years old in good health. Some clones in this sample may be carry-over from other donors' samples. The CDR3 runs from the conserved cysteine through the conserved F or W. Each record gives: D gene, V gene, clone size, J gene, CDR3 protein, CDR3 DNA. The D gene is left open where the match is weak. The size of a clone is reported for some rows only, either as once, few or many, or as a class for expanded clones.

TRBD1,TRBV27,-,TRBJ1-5,CASSADRDRSQPQHF,TGTGCCAGCAGTGCCGACAGGGATCGGTCTCAGCCCCAGCATTTT
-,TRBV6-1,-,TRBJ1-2,CASSEAPSRHSYGYTF,TGTGCCAGCAGTGAAGCGCCGTCCAGACATTCTTATGGCTACACCTTC
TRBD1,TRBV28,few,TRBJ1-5,CASSLGQVDQPQHF,TGTGCCAGCAGTCTTGGACAGGTGGATCAGCCCCAGCATTTT
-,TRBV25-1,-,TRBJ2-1,CASSRVHGGSTYNEQFF,TGTGCCAGCAGTCGGGTACACGGAGGGAGTACCTACAATGAGCAGTTCTTC
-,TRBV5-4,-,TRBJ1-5,CASSLDSSTNQPQHF,TGTGCCAGCAGCTTGGACAGCTCGACCAATCAGCCCCAGCATTTT
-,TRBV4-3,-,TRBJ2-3,CASSRMPGAKHTDTQYF,TGCGCCAGCAGCCGAATGCCCGGAGCCAAACACACAGATACGCAGTATTTT
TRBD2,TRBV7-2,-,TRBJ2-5,CASSLRTSERETQYF,TGTGCCAGCAGCCTCCGGACTAGCGAGCGAGAGACCCAGTACTTC
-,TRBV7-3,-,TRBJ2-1,CASSSKGGMGSYNEQFF,TGTGCCAGCAGCTCTAAGGGCGGGATGGGCTCCTACAATGAGCAGTTCTTC
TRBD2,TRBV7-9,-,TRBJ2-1,CASSLGLAGRRNEQFF,TGTGCCAGCAGCTTAGGACTAGCGGGACGACGGAATGAGCAGTTCTTC
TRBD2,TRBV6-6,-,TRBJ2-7,CASRLLADSYEQYF,TGTGCCAGCAGACTACTAGCGGACTCCTACGAGCAGTACTTC
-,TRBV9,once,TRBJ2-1,CASSVGQERSYYNEQFF,TGTGCCAGCAGCGTAGGGCAAGAGCGGAGCTACTACAATGAGCAGTTCTTC
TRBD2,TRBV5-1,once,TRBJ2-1,CASSLYTSGYNEQFF,TGCGCCAGCAGCTTGTATACTAGCGGCTACAATGAGCAGTTCTTC
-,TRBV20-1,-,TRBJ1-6,CSPGMALHF,TGCAGCCCGGGTATGGCCCTCCACTTT
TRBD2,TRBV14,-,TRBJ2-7,CASSLGLASYEQYF,TGTGCCAGCAGCCTAGGACTAGCGAGCTACGAGCAGTACTTC
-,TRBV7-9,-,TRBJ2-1,CASSRGSYNEQFF,TGTGCCAGCTCCCGGGGGTCCTACAATGAGCAGTTCTTC
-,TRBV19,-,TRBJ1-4,CASSIPGATNEKLFF,TGTGCCAGTAGTATTCCGGGGGCAACTAATGAAAAACTGTTTTTT
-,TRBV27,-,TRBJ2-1,CASSPGPLHSQFF,TGTGCCAGCAGTCCCGGACCGCTCCACTCACAGTTCTTC
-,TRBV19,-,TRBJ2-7,CASSIGWRVSSYEQYF,TGTGCCAGTAGTATAGGGTGGCGGGTCAGCTCCTACGAGCAGTACTTC
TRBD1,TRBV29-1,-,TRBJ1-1,CSVEGHLNRGAFF,TGCAGCGTTGAAGGGCACTTGAACAGGGGGGCTTTCTTT
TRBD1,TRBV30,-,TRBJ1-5,CAWSRDRGNQPQHF,TGTGCCTGGAGTAGGGACAGAGGCAATCAGCCCCAGCATTTT
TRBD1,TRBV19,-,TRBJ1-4,CASSIQGAGEKLFF,TGTGCCAGTAGTATACAGGGGGCGGGTGAAAAACTGTTTTTT
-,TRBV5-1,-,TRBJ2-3,CASSSAGGRTDTQYF,TGCGCCAGCAGCTCAGCCGGGGGACGCACAGATACGCAGTATTTT
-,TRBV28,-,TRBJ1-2,CASSLEWGYGYTF,TGTGCCAGCAGTCTTGAGTGGGGCTATGGCTACACCTTC
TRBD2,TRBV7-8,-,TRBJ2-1,CASSLVWAGDNEQFF,TGTGCCAGCAGCTTAGTTTGGGCGGGAGACAATGAGCAGTTCTTC
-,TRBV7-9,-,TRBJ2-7,CASSLMRDSNEQYF,TGTGCCAGCAGCTTAATGCGGGACAGCAACGAGCAGTACTTC
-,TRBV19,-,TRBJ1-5,CASRPPGFQPQHF,TGTGCCAGTAGACCTCCCGGCTTTCAGCCCCAGCATTTT